Below, 22 T cell receptor beta chains from the same sample are listed, as sequenced in a study of multiple sclerosis patients with progressive multifocal leukoencephalopathy. Time point indicated: time of PML onset. The data were produced by immunoSEQ multiplex PCR, yet TCRdb's version contains in-frame clones alone and is incomplete. The table includes tens of thousands of clones, 75% to 90% detected once. This material consisted of PBMCs, taken from a patient treated with natalizumab. The receptor set was obtained from a woman in her twenties or thirties with progressive multifocal leukoencephalopathy.

This clone has a handful of counts. The chain links TRBV7-9 to TRBJ1-1; no clear D. Per germline, CDR1 SEHNR and CDR2 FQNEAQ (reference sequence). This CDR3 spans 12 amino acids. V was pared by 5 bases and J by 1 base, with 5 bases between. The CDR3 region is CASSPSNTEAFF. CDR3 coding DNA: TGTGCCAGCAGCCCCTCGAACACTGAAGCTTTCTTT.

V gene TRBV7-2 combines with J gene TRBJ2-1; maybe TRBD2 (6 bases). Trimming shortened V by 5 bases and J by 14 bases, and 16 bases separated the two germline ends. The V gene's germline CDR1 is SGHTA and CDR2 FQGNSA. The CDR3 contains 12 residues. CDR3 loop: CASSVPGLREFF. CDR3 DNA sequence: TGTGCCAGCAGCGTCCCGGGACTTAGGGAGTTCTTC.

Concerning this clone: Other nucleotide sequences from this sample produce the same CDR3. The chain couples TRBV6-5 to TRBJ1-1; D is undetermined. The germline V gene encodes CDR1 MNHEY and CDR2 SVGAGI. Deletions cut 0 bases from V and 6 bases from J, with 14 bases between. The CDR3 consists of 15 residues. The chain's CDR3 is CASSYSRTVRAEAFF. The DNA of the CDR3 is TGTGCCAGCAGTTACTCGAGGACGGTCCGGGCTGAAGCTTTCTTT.

This clone came up a few times. V usage is TRBV29-1 and J usage is TRBJ2-1; D assignment may be TRBD1 or TRBD2 (5 bases each). Germline V gives CDR1 SQVTM, CDR2 ANQGSEA. The V end was cut by 4 bases, the J end by 10 bases, with 14 bases between. The CDR3 runs 12 residues. The CDR3 sequence is CSVAPGPTEQFF. In DNA, the CDR3 is TGCAGCGTTGCGCCGGGACCAACAGAGCAGTTCTTC.

As DNA, the CDR3 is TGCAGCGTTGAGCGGCAGGCTGGAAACACCATATATTTT. This translates into CSVERQAGNTIYF. The V call is TRBV29-1, the J call TRBJ1-3; D gene unclear. CDR1 is SQVTM and CDR2 is ANQGSEA in the germline V gene. V was clipped by 3 bases and J by 2 bases, with 8 bases between them. CDR3 length: 13 amino acids.

This rearrangement joins TRBV2 to TRBJ2-5; 7 nucleotides agree with TRBD2. Per germline, CDR1 SNHLY and CDR2 FYNNEI. Trimming at V came to 3 bases and at J to 2 bases, leaving 6 bases not matched to a gene. CDR3 size: 15 residues. The CDR3 DNA follows: TGTGCCAGCAGTGATCCCGCCGGGGGGCAAGAGACCCAGTACTTC. It is translated as CASSDPAGGQETQYF.

The chain uses TRBV5-4 and TRBJ2-1; 14 bases match TRBD2. From germline, CDR1 is SGHNT and CDR2 YYREEE (reference sequence). The V gene end was trimmed by 4 bases and the J gene end by 5 bases; junction bases not matched to a gene: 2. This CDR3 contains 15 residues. The CDR3, as DNA: TGTGCCAGCAGCCGGGGACTAGCGGGGGACAATGAGCAGTTCTTC. As protein: CASSRGLAGDNEQFF. The full variable domain, with the rest looked up from reference TRBV5-4 and TRBJ2-1, is ETGVTQSPTHLIKTRGQQVTLRCSSQSGHNTVSWYQQALGQGPQFIFQYYREEENGRGNFPPRFSGLQFPNYSSELNVNALELDDSALYLCASSRGLAGDNEQFFGPGTRLTVL.

The chain employs TRBV6-5 and TRBJ1-5; a weak D match, TRBD1 (5 bases). V shed 6 bases and J shed 4 bases, with 16 bases lying between them. Germline CDR1 is MNHEY and CDR2 is SVGAGI. The CDR3 extends over 15 amino acids. CDR3 nucleotides: TGTGCCAGCAGCCCCACCGGCGGGGGGAATCAGCCCCAGCATTTT. Amino acid sequence: CASSPTGGGNQPQHF.

The rearrangement joins TRBV2 to TRBJ1-2, with 7 bases lining up with TRBD1. J lost 2 bases, V lost 6 bases, and 6 bases had no gene match. The CDR3 covers 14 residues. CDR1 SNHLY and CDR2 FYNNEI come from the germline V gene. CDR3 coding DNA: TGTGCCAGCAGGAGGGACAGCTACAACTATGGCTACACCTTC. This translates into CASRRDSYNYGYTF. The full variable domain, completed using reference TRBV2 and TRBJ1-2, is EPEVTQTPSHQVTQMGQEVILRCVPISNHLYFYWYRQILGQKVEFLVSFYNNEISEKSEIFDDQFSVERPDGSNFTLKIRSTKLEDSAMYFCASRRDSYNYGYTFGSGTRLTVV.

This rearrangement joins TRBV6-6 to TRBJ1-5; 9 nucleotides match TRBD1. The CDR3 covers 14 residues. Germline V lookup: CDR1 MNHNY, CDR2 SVGAGI (reference sequence). J was trimmed by 7 bases and V by 5 bases; bases with no gene match: 6. In DNA, the CDR3 is TGTGCCAGCAGTCCCCGGACAGGGGTACAGCCCCAGCATTTT. Translation gives CASSPRTGVQPQHF.

The chain links TRBV10-3 to TRBJ2-3, with 16 bases aligning to TRBD2. CDR3 length: 19 amino acids. V dropped 6 bases and J dropped 2; count of bases not matched to a gene: 11. The germline gives CDR1 ENHRY, CDR2 SYGVKD. CDR3 amino acids: CAIRGQPGLAGGDTDTQYF. Here the CDR3 DNA reads TGTGCCATCAGGGGACAACCGGGACTAGCGGGGGGGGACACAGATACGCAGTATTTT.

The genes are TRBV4-3 and TRBJ1-6, with 7 bases that match TRBD1. CDR3 length: 16 residues. V lost 3 bases, J lost 1 base, and 3 bases stayed unmatched. Per the germline V gene, CDR1 is LGHNA and CDR2 is YSLEER. CDR3 in DNA: TGCGCCAGCAGCCACAGGGGGGGGTCCTATAATTCACCCCTCCACTTT. It specifies CASSHRGGSYNSPLHF.

This chain joins TRBV11-1 and TRBJ2-7, with unresolved D. V was trimmed by 1 base and J by 2 bases, leaving 3 bases between them. The germline gives CDR1 SGHAT, CDR2 FQDESV (reference sequence). This CDR3 has 12 amino acids. CDR3 sequence reads: CASSLETYEQYF. For the CDR3, the DNA is TGTGCCAGCAGCTTAGAGACCTACGAGCAGTACTTC.

The V and J genes are TRBV2 and TRBJ2-6; D is ambiguous. The germline V gene encodes CDR1 SNHLY and CDR2 FYNNEI. Trimming removed 2 bases from V and 1 base from J, with 12 bases in between. The CDR3 is 17 amino acids. CDR3 bases: TGTGCCAGCAGTGAAACCTTGCTCGGGTCTGGGGCCAACGTCCTGACTTTC. Encoded protein: CASSETLLGSGANVLTF.

This rearrangement joins TRBV15 to TRBJ2-7, with 10 bases fitting TRBD1. V shed 2 bases, J shed 5 bases, and the junction held 9 bases outside the gene matches. Per germline, CDR1 LNHNV and CDR2 YYDKDF (reference sequence). This CDR3 is 16 amino acids long. CDR3 DNA: TGTGCCACCAGCAGAACTCGACAGGGGGCGTTTAACGAGCAGTACTTC. This gives the protein CATSRTRQGAFNEQYF.

Notes on this clone: The same CDR3 also results from other DNA sequences found in this sample. The CDR3 bases are TGTGCCAGCAGTGCTGAACGGAACTATGGCTACACCTTC. This codes for CASSAERNYGYTF. The V call is TRBV6-1, the J call TRBJ1-2; D ambiguous. Germline V lookup: CDR1 MNHNS, CDR2 SASEGT. Deletions cut 4 bases from V and 2 bases from J, with 8 bases between. The CDR3 is made up of 13 amino acids.

The V and J genes are TRBV5-4 and TRBJ2-3; TRBD1 matches 8 bases. The CDR3 sequence is 17 residues long. With V trimmed by 0 bases and J by 3 bases, 9 bases remained unmatched. CDR1 and CDR2 from the germline V gene are SGHNT and YYREEE (reference sequence). CDR3 sequence reads: CASSLAQGAVTTDTQYF. The CDR3 DNA is TGTGCCAGCAGCTTGGCCCAGGGGGCGGTTACAACAGATACGCAGTATTTT.

This chain connects TRBV18 to TRBJ2-1, with a weak D call TRBD1 (5 bases). V lost 6 bases and J 4 bases, leaving 16 bases between the germline ends. The CDR3 spans 15 residues. Germline assignment: CDR1 KGHSH and CDR2 LQKENI. The CDR3 sequence is CASSAGNWVYNEQFF. CDR3 in DNA: TGTGCCAGCTCCGCAGGGAATTGGGTTTACAATGAGCAGTTCTTC.

This chain uses TRBV27 with TRBJ2-1; D remains unclear. The V end was cut by 0 bases, the J end by 0 bases, with 9 bases between. Germline-derived CDR1 and CDR2 are MNHEY and SMNVEV (reference sequence). The CDR3 spans 16 residues. This CDR3 is CASSLSVSSSYNEQFF. The CDR3 DNA is TGTGCCAGCAGTTTATCGGTCTCGAGCTCCTACAATGAGCAGTTCTTC.

This clone was observed a single time. The gene calls are TRBV6-5 and TRBJ2-7; TRBD2 matches 7 bases. V lost 8 bases, J lost 2 bases, and 6 bases stayed unmatched. Per germline, CDR1 MNHEY and CDR2 SVGAGI. This CDR3 spans 13 amino acids. CDR3 sequence reads: CASGPSGTYEQYF. In nucleotides, the CDR3 is TGTGCCAGCGGCCCTAGCGGAACCTACGAGCAGTACTTC.

The V and J genes are TRBV5-1 and TRBJ2-7; the D gene is possibly TRBD2 (7 bases). The CDR3 has 14 amino acids. V gave up 5 bases and J gave up 2 bases, with 14 bases separating them. Germline V gene lookup returns CDR1 SGHRS and CDR2 YFSETQ. CDR3 nucleotides: TGCGCCAGCAGTCCTAAAGGGGGGGCCTACGAGCAGTACTTC. Its translation is CASSPKGGAYEQYF.

This chain links TRBV6-4 with TRBJ2-1; unclear D gene. The CDR3 has 13 residues. The germline V gene encodes CDR1 MRHNA and CDR2 SNTAGT. V was cut by 5 bases and J by 8 bases, with 13 bases left in between. The CDR3 here is CASSRRLFDEQFF. Here the CDR3 DNA reads TGTGCCAGCAGTCGCAGGTTGTTTGATGAGCAGTTCTTC.